This note documents a single T cell receptor beta chain sequence. Using immunoSEQ multiplex PCR, the repertoire was profiled, and TCRdb retains in-frame clones only, with some absent. The sample has around 30,000 clones, 78% seen once. The data belong to a study of preoperative IRX-2 immunotherapy in early breast cancer. Noted treatment: preoperative locoregional IRX-2 cytokine immunotherapy. Preoperative locoregional IRX-2 cytokine immunotherapy was tested in the phase Ib source study. The CDR3 has 13 residues. This sequence was found in a human donor with breast cancer. This chain links TRBV22-1 with TRBJ2-7; TRBD1 is taken as the D call from the table, unchecked against the DNA. TRBV22-1 is a pseudogene. Specimen: lymph node tissue, collected before IRX-2 immunotherapy. CDR3 coding DNA: TGTGCCAGCAGTGAACAGGGCGGGTACGAGCAGTACTTC. Residues: CASSEQGGYEQYF.